Listed here are 12 T cell receptor beta chains from one sample, sequenced in a study of blood T cell repertoires in COVID-19. Profiled with immunoSEQ multiplex PCR; TCRdb holds only in-frame clones, not every one. The sample carries 60,000 to 75,000 clones, nearly 90% recorded once. The sequenced material came from peripheral blood. Every receptor here comes from a woman aged 50 to 60 with COVID-19, enrolled during active disease.

J is TRBJ2-1 and V is TRBV9; TRBD2 matches at 9 bases. The CDR3 totals 17 residues. J was trimmed by 4 bases and V by 0 bases; bases with no gene match: 8. Per the germline V gene, CDR1 is SGDLS and CDR2 is YYNGEE. The CDR3 protein is CASSVGPSGILYNEQFF. Here the CDR3 DNA reads TGTGCCAGCAGCGTAGGTCCTAGCGGGATTCTTTACAATGAGCAGTTCTTC.

This chain's CDR3 is CASSPGLAGPVSYEQYF. In nucleotides, the CDR3 is TGCGCCAGCAGCCCGGGACTAGCGGGGCCAGTCTCCTACGAGCAGTACTTC. V usage is TRBV5-1 and J usage is TRBJ2-7; 13 bases map to TRBD2. The CDR3 contains 17 residues. Germline V lookup: CDR1 SGHRS, CDR2 YFSETQ. With V trimmed by 4 bases and J by 0 bases, 7 bases remained unmatched.

The chain has TRBV5-8 and TRBJ1-4; maybe TRBD1 (5 bases). The V end lost 0 bases, the J end lost 7 bases, and 13 bases lay between the germline ends. Germline V gene sequence: CDR1 SGHTS, CDR2 YDEGEE. CDR3 length: 15 amino acids. In DNA, the CDR3 is TGTGCCAGCAGCTTGGGTCGGGGGATAGGTGAAAAACTGTTTTTT. The encoded protein is CASSLGRGIGEKLFF.

The gene calls are TRBV19 and TRBJ2-5; 9 bases are shared with TRBD2. The junction had 14 bases not matched to a gene; V was cut back by 4 bases and J by 5 bases. Germline V CDR1 and CDR2: LNHDA, SQIVND (reference sequence). This CDR3 spans 17 amino acids. For the CDR3, the DNA is TGTGCCAGTAGTAAGGAGGTGGCGGGAGGGCCCTCGGAGACCCAGTACTTC. Amino acids: CASSKEVAGGPSETQYF.

This clone was detected only once. The chain's CDR3 is CASSPTSWERDEQFF. In DNA, the CDR3 is TGTGCCAGCTCGCCTACAAGCTGGGAGCGAGATGAGCAGTTCTTC. V is TRBV18 and J is TRBJ2-1; D might be TRBD2 (5 bases). The CDR3 runs to 15 residues. The germline gives CDR1 KGHSH, CDR2 LQKENI. The V and J ends lost 6 bases and 8 bases respectively, with 20 bases between them. The full variable domain, its missing parts supplied by reference TRBV18 and TRBJ2-1, is NAGVMQNPRHLVRRRGQEARLRCSPMKGHSHVYWYRQLPEEGLKFMVYLQKENIIDESGMPKERFSAEFPKEGPSILRIQQVVRGDSAAYFCASSPTSWERDEQFFGPGTRLTVL.

The chain joins TRBV4-1 to TRBJ2-3; D is possibly TRBD2 (6 bases). V lost 3 bases and J lost 1, with 17 bases in between. This CDR3 spans 17 amino acids. The V gene's germline CDR1 is MGHRA and CDR2 YSYEKL. CDR3 nucleotides: TGCGCCAGCAGCCAGAGTCGGTGGGAGCGGGGCACAGATACGCAGTATTTT. This sequence encodes CASSQSRWERGTDTQYF.

The rearrangement uses TRBV15 and TRBJ2-7, with 9 bases aligning to TRBD2. This CDR3 region has 15 residues. Germline V gene sequence: CDR1 LNHNV, CDR2 YYDKDF (reference sequence). The trim removed 2 bases at V and 6 bases at J, leaving 8 bases unmatched. This CDR3 reads CATSRFAGGSGEQYF. CDR3 bases: TGTGCCACCAGCAGATTCGCGGGAGGGAGTGGCGAGCAGTACTTC.

The chain combines TRBV28 with TRBJ1-4; no definite D call. From germline, CDR1 is MDHEN and CDR2 SYDVKM. The V and J ends lost 2 bases and 1 base respectively, with 11 bases between them. The length of the CDR3 is 16 residues. The CDR3 loop is CASSLRGLITNEKLFF. The CDR3 coding sequence is TGTGCCAGCAGTTTAAGAGGGTTAATAACTAATGAAAAACTGTTTTTT.

V and J are TRBV7-2 and TRBJ2-3; 7 bases match TRBD2. This CDR3 contains 15 residues. Germline CDR1 is SGHTA and CDR2 is FQGNSA. V shed 1 base and J 6 bases; nucleotides not matched to a gene: 7. CDR3 protein: CASSLVSGEGDTQYF. The CDR3, as DNA: TGTGCCAGCAGCTTAGTTTCGGGGGAGGGGGATACGCAGTATTTT.

V usage is TRBV28 and J usage is TRBJ2-5; D not certain. Per the germline V gene, CDR1 is MDHEN and CDR2 is SYDVKM. The CDR3 sequence is 11 residues long. Trimming stripped 6 bases from V and 5 bases from J, with 7 bases between. CDR3 amino acids: CASSTAETQYF. The DNA for the CDR3 is TGTGCCAGCAGCACCGCGGAGACCCAGTACTTC. Full variable domain (rest looked up from reference TRBV28 and TRBJ2-5): DVKVTQSSRYLVKRTGEKVFLECVQDMDHENMFWYRQDPGLGLRLIYFSYDVKMKEKGDIPEGYSVSREKKERFSLILESASTNQTSMYLCASSTAETQYFGPGTRLLVL.

V gene TRBV5-4 combines with J gene TRBJ2-5, with D possibly matching TRBD1 (6 bases). V was cut by 4 bases and J by 5 bases, with 12 bases left in between. CDR3 length: 13 residues. Germline CDR1 is SGHNT and CDR2 is YYREEE (reference sequence). CDR3 sequence reads: CASSQQGRETQYF. CDR3 coding DNA: TGTGCCAGCAGCCAACAGGGCCGGGAGACCCAGTACTTC.

Written as DNA, the CDR3 is TGTGCCAGCAGACAGGAGTTATATAGCAATCAGCCCCAGCATTTT. Translating it yields CASRQELYSNQPQHF. This rearrangement joins TRBV27 to TRBJ1-5; a weak D match, TRBD1 (5 bases). Trimming removed 6 bases from V and 0 bases from J, with 12 bases in between. The germline V gene has CDR1 MNHEY and CDR2 SMNVEV (reference sequence). This CDR3 contains 15 residues.